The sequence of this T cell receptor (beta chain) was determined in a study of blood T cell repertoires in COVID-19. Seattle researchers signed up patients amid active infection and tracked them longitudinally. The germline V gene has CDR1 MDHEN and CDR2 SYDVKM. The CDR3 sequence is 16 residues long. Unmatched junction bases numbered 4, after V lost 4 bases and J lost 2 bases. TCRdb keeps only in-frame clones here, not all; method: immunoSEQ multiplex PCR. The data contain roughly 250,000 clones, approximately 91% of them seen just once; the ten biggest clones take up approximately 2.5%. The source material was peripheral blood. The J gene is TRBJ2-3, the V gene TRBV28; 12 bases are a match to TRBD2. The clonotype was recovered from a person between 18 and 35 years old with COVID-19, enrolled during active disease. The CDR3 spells CASSSGLAGLTDTQYF. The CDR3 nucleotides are TGTGCCAGCAGTTCCGGACTAGCGGGGCTCACAGATACGCAGTATTTT.